The source of this TCR beta chain is a study of T cells in localized non-small cell lung cancer (dated by TCRdb to between 2020 and 2021). Describing the broader study: The study analyzed T cell repertoires of roughly 220 early-stage NSCLC patients, comparing tumors and uninvolved tumor-adjacent lungs. The cohort consisted of 236 treatment-naive NSCLC patients whose localized lung tumors had been resected. NSCLC patients had a mean age of approximately 66 years, and 120 to 150 were male and 107 female.

At diagnosis, peripheral blood, uninvolved tumor-adjacent lung and tumor were collected and were preserved as a mix of fresh-frozen and FFPE material. Blood samples were analyzed as peripheral blood mononuclear cells for TCR repertoire profiling. CDR3 length: 15 amino acids, cysteine to phenylalanine. Only the CDR3 portion is preserved as DNA: 45 bases, with reading frame beginning at the first base. Deletion took 6 bases off V and 1 base off J, with a span of 14 bases between the germline ends. In the germline V gene (reference sequence), CDR1 corresponds to MNHNY and CDR2 to SVGAGI. As concerns this clone: Its antigen is still unknown. No qualities accompany the bases; no much larger clone lies one base away.

The paper as a whole reports these results and caveats: Uninvolved tumor-adjacent lung showed the highest T cell clonality, higher than tumor, which suggests more focused antigenic responses in the adjacent lung. Because the study design was exploratory, TCR variables were selected using unadjusted p-values without false-discovery rate correction. Of the top 100 tumor clones, a median of roughly 56 were detected in paired uninvolved adjacent lung; under 35 were also among that lung's top 100. Higher T cell density in blood was associated with longer overall survival, whereas higher clonality in adjacent lung was associated with shorter survival. Because multi-region sequencing of the tumors was not done, intratumor heterogeneity could not be ruled out.

TCR beta CDR3 regions were sequenced from DNA using the immunoSEQ Assay. The study's own analysis went as follows. To compute T cell density, TCR beta template counts were normalized to usable DNA, which was estimated by amplifying housekeeping genes. The preseqR package was used to estimate richness by extrapolating to 400,000 templates for PBMC samples and to 120,000 templates for tissue samples. Clonality was defined as one minus Pielou's evenness. Tissue-enriched TCRs were identified by differential abundance testing using productive amino-acid clonotypes, minimum total count 5 and alpha 0.1. The Jaccard Index and the Morisita Overlap Index were used to measure repertoire overlap between compartments. TCR beta CDR3s were clustered by GLIPH together with public tetramer-defined viral CDR3s, and at least three viral sequences plus V-gene enrichment were required for viral motifs. Imported from immuneACCESS, the table was reduced by TCRdb to in-frame sequences with V and J called. These copies leave out some clones; in studies compared against another copy, an unresolved V gene accounts for under half, and the cause of the remainder is not known. The V and J calls and clone size come from that table; D and trimming were worked out from the DNA. The sample contains around 35,000 clones, 87% of them found a single time. The ten largest clones capture 7% to 7.5% of the sample.

The V and J segments used are TRBV6-6 and TRBJ2-3; the D gene is perhaps TRBD1, from 5 matching bases. Here the sequenced sample was peripheral blood, taken before any cancer treatment. This TCR came from a woman aged 40 to 75 with stage I lung adenocarcinoma. The nucleotide sequence reads TGTGCCAGCAGCGACGGGTCACAGGGCACAGATACGCAGTATTTT. It translates to CASSDGSQGTDTQYF.